This T cell receptor (beta chain) was retrieved from a study of cytomegalovirus exposure and HLA in healthy donors. Researchers ran the PCR with 60 Vbeta and 13 Jbeta primers. TCRdb's table, derived via immunoSEQ multiplex PCR, lists solely in-frame clones and lacks some. The table lists 90,000 to 120,000 clones, over 80% of them singletons. As to this clone: An end of the junction differs from the germline gene, which may be a read error.

CDR1 and CDR2 from the germline V gene are SGHDT and YYEEEE. The CDR3 totals 13 residues. Material: PBMCs. This rearrangement joins TRBV5-6 to TRBJ2-2; a weak D match, TRBD2 (6 bases). The sequence came from a man aged 25 to 40 in good health and CMV-seropositive. The chain's CDR3 is CASSLASNGGLFF. CDR3 bases: TGTGCCAGCAGCTTGGCCAGCAACGGGGGGCTGTTTTTT.